These 31 T cell receptor beta chains share one sample of origin, sequenced in a study of graft-versus-host responses after intestinal transplantation. Sequencing was performed with immunoSEQ multiplex PCR; in TCRdb, only in-frame clones are kept and a portion is missing. The table records fewer than 30,000 clones, about 92% of them present only once. This specimen consisted of PBMCs, obtained roughly 68 days after intestinal transplant. Receptor source: a human patient who received an intestinal transplant, so some T cells may come from the graft donor.

CDR3 sequence (DNA): TGTGCCAGTAGTATAGCGAGCAACTACTATGGCTACACCTTC. This encodes CASSIASNYYGYTF. This rearrangement joins TRBV19 to TRBJ1-2; D is unresolved. Trimming removed 1 base from V and 3 bases from J, with 9 bases in between. Germline assignment: CDR1 LNHDA and CDR2 SQIVND (reference sequence). The CDR3 is made up of 14 amino acids. The full variable domain, in which reference TRBV19 and TRBJ1-2 provide the parts outside the CDR3, is DGGITQSPKYLFRKEGQNVTLSCEQNLNHDAMYWYRQDPGQGLRLIYYSQIVNDFQKGDIAEGYSVSREKKESFPLTVTSAQKNPTAFYLCASSIASNYYGYTFGSGTRLTVV.

The V call is TRBV30, the J call TRBJ2-5; 12 positions agree with TRBD2. The V segment lost 4 bases and the J segment 5 bases; nucleotides outside the gene matches: 14. The CDR3 has 17 residues. CDR1 and CDR2 from the germline V gene are GTSNPN and SVGIG (reference sequence). The CDR3 here is CAWTSPRLAGASETQYF. As DNA, the CDR3 is TGTGCCTGGACCTCCCCCCGACTAGCGGGAGCTAGTGAGACCCAGTACTTC. The full variable domain, with the rest looked up from reference TRBV30 and TRBJ2-5, is SQTIHQWPATLVQPVGSPLSLECTVEGTSNPNLYWYRQAAGRGLQLLFYSVGIGQISSEVPQNLSASRPQDRQFILSSKKLLLSDSGFYLCAWTSPRLAGASETQYFGPGTRLLVL.

The V call is TRBV6-5, the J call TRBJ2-7; no clear D gene. The germline gives CDR1 MNHEY, CDR2 SVGAGI. CDR3 length: 14 residues. Trimming cost V 6 bases and J 2 bases, with 14 bases left between them. The CDR3 is CASSPWGNTYEQYF. The CDR3 bases are TGTGCCAGCAGCCCGTGGGGTAATACCTACGAGCAGTACTTC.

The gene calls are TRBV18 and TRBJ1-6; no reliable D call. The CDR3 has 17 residues. The V gene lost 2 bases and the J gene lost 0 bases, with 11 bases spanning the gap. Germline CDR1 KGHSH, CDR2 LQKENI. CDR3 sequence (DNA): TGTGCCAGCTCACCAATATCTGTAGGCTCCTATAATTCACCCCTCCACTTT. This encodes CASSPISVGSYNSPLHF.

V usage is TRBV30 and J usage is TRBJ2-3; the D is unclear. V lost 0 bases and J 0 bases, leaving 10 bases between the germline ends. The CDR3 sequence is 15 residues long. Germline CDR1 and CDR2: GTSNPN and SVGIG (reference sequence). The CDR3 DNA reads TGTGCCTGGAGTGTAAGGGCAGCTAGCACAGATACGCAGTATTTT. This sequence encodes CAWSVRAASTDTQYF.

This chain connects TRBV4-1 to TRBJ1-5, with D perhaps TRBD1 (6 bases). The length of the CDR3 is 14 residues. Trimming cost V 4 bases and J 5 bases, with 12 bases left between them. Germline V CDR1 and CDR2: MGHRA, YSYEKL. The DNA for the CDR3 is TGCGCCAGCAGCCTCAGACACAGGGATCAGCCCCAGCATTTT. Its protein is CASSLRHRDQPQHF.

The chain recombines TRBV5-6 with TRBJ1-1, with a tentative D call TRBD1 (6 bases). The V end was cut by 1 base, the J end by 2 bases, with 15 bases between. Germline V gives CDR1 SGHDT, CDR2 YYEEEE. The CDR3 extends over 16 amino acids. The CDR3 region has the DNA TGTGCCAGCAGCTTGCCAATGGGGACACTTAACACTGAAGCTTTCTTT. Translating gives CASSLPMGTLNTEAFF.

The genes are TRBV6-1 and TRBJ2-7; 10 nucleotides match TRBD1. V dropped 9 bases and J dropped 6; count of bases not matched to a gene: 5. CDR1 is MNHNS and CDR2 is SASEGT in the germline V gene. The CDR3 is made up of 12 amino acids. The CDR3 nucleotides are TGTGCCAGTCGACGGGACAGGGGCGAGCAGTACTTC. Protein: CASRRDRGEQYF.

This rearrangement joins TRBV10-1 to TRBJ2-1; D unclear. CDR3 length: 13 amino acids. The V and J ends lost 6 bases and 8 bases respectively, with 14 bases between them. The germline CDR1 and CDR2 sequences are WNHNN and SYGVQD (reference sequence). The CDR3 coding sequence is TGCGCCAGCAGCGAAAGGAAGGGATATGAGCAGTTCTTC. The encoded protein is CASSERKGYEQFF.

The CDR3 DNA sequence: TGTGCCAGCAGCTTGGTCCCAGACTTATACTCCTACGAGCAGTACTTC. Translation: CASSLVPDLYSYEQYF. The rearrangement joins TRBV5-4 to TRBJ2-7; D gene unclear. Trimming left V 0 bases short and J 0 bases short, with 13 bases between. This CDR3 is built from 16 residues. Germline V CDR1 and CDR2: SGHNT, YYREEE (reference sequence).

V usage is TRBV5-5 and J usage is TRBJ2-1; 9 bases match TRBD2. The germline CDR1 and CDR2 sequences are SGHKS and YYEKEE (reference sequence). This CDR3 spans 16 amino acids. With 3 bases clipped from V and 0 bases from J, the junction kept 4 bases outside the gene matches. CDR3 nucleotides: TGTGCCAGCAGCTCGTTAGCGGGGGCCTCCTACAATGAGCAGTTCTTC. Residues: CASSSLAGASYNEQFF.

Notes on this clone: Relative to the germline gene, one junction end is altered; a read error may explain this. The sample carries other DNA sequences with the same CDR3. V and J are TRBV18 and TRBJ1-1; D is unresolved. The CDR3 is 17 amino acids. The germline gives CDR1 KGHSH, CDR2 LQKENI. This CDR3 is CASSPPAFWLDVTEAFF. CDR3 DNA sequence: TGTGCCAGCTCACCACCCGCGTTTTGGCTCGATGTCACTGAAGCTTTTTTT. Full variable domain (outside the CDR3, taken from reference TRBV18 and TRBJ1-1): NAGVMQNPRHLVRRRGQEARLRCSPMKGHSHVYWYRQLPEEGLKFMVYLQKENIIDESGMPKERFSAEFPKEGPSILRIQQVVRGDSAAYFCASSPPAFWLDVTEAFFGQGTRLTVV.

The chain has TRBV7-6 and TRBJ2-1; tentatively, D is TRBD1 or TRBD2 (6 bases each). Trimming took 1 base from V and 1 from J, leaving 8 bases between them. This CDR3 is built from 15 residues. Germline V lookup: CDR1 SGHVS, CDR2 FNYEAQ. The CDR3 DNA is TGTGCCAGCAGCTTAGGGGGGGCGTCCTACAATGAGCAGTTCTTC. Translated: CASSLGGASYNEQFF.

The V and J genes are TRBV30 and TRBJ1-1, with D possibly being TRBD1 (5 bases). Germline values: CDR1 GTSNPN, CDR2 SVGIG (reference sequence). V was cut by 1 base and J by 0 bases, with 12 bases left in between. The CDR3 runs 15 residues. As DNA, the CDR3 is TGTGCCTGGAGTGAAGGTTCGGGGGTGAACACTGAAGCTTTCTTT. This codes for CAWSEGSGVNTEAFF.

The CDR3 here is CSVDQAPGRGAEAFF. The CDR3 DNA is TGCAGCGTTGATCAAGCTCCGGGACGCGGGGCTGAAGCTTTCTTT. The chain links TRBV29-1 to TRBJ1-1; D is possibly TRBD1 (5 bases). In germline, CDR1 is SQVTM, CDR2 ANQGSEA. This CDR3 comprises 15 residues. The ends were cut back, 3 bases at V and 6 bases at J, with 20 bases in the middle. The variable domain in full, completed from reference TRBV29-1 and TRBJ1-1, reads SAVISQKPSRDICQRGTSLTIQCQVDSQVTMMFWYRQQPGQSLTLIATANQGSEATYESGFVIDKFPISRPNLTFSTLTVSNMSPEDSSIYLCSVDQAPGRGAEAFFGQGTRLTVV.

This clone was seen once. The chain uses TRBV2 and TRBJ2-3; D ambiguous. The V end was cut by 3 bases, the J end by 1 base, with 8 bases between. Germline lookup yields CDR1 SNHLY and CDR2 FYNNEI. This CDR3 has 14 amino acids. The CDR3 coding sequence is TGTGCCAGCAGTGACAGACCAGGCACAGATACGCAGTATTTT. Translating it yields CASSDRPGTDTQYF.

The genes are TRBV30 and TRBJ2-7; tentative D call: TRBD1 (6 bases). Trimming cost V 6 bases and J 1 base, with 19 bases left between them. CDR3 length equals 15 residues. Germline V CDR1 and CDR2: GTSNPN, SVGIG (reference sequence). CDR3 residues: CACSEGGSGSYEQYF. CDR3 coding DNA: TGTGCCTGCAGCGAAGGGGGTAGTGGGTCCTACGAGCAGTACTTC. Full variable domain (outside the CDR3, taken from reference TRBV30 and TRBJ2-7): SQTIHQWPATLVQPVGSPLSLECTVEGTSNPNLYWYRQAAGRGLQLLFYSVGIGQISSEVPQNLSASRPQDRQFILSSKKLLLSDSGFYLCACSEGGSGSYEQYFGPGTRLTVT.

This chain uses TRBV6-1 with TRBJ1-2; 7 nucleotides align to TRBD1. The length of the CDR3 is 15 residues. Trimming removed 2 bases from V and 3 bases from J; junction bases left unmatched: 6. The germline V gene encodes CDR1 MNHNS and CDR2 SASEGT. CDR3: CASSEPGTVYYGYTF. The CDR3 DNA reads as TGTGCCAGCAGTGAACCCGGGACAGTTTACTATGGCTACACCTTC.

This chain uses TRBV5-1 with TRBJ1-2; 9 nucleotides match TRBD1. Germline V gene lookup returns CDR1 SGHRS and CDR2 YFSETQ. The CDR3 spans 16 residues. The trim removed 3 bases at V and 8 bases at J, leaving 14 bases unmatched. CDR3 DNA: TGCGCCAGCAGCTCTCCTGAACCCGGGACAGGGAACGGCTACACCTTC. Translated, it gives CASSSPEPGTGNGYTF.

The V call is TRBV2, the J call TRBJ2-7; D perhaps matches TRBD1 (5 bases). The CDR3 is 12 amino acids. Germline CDR1 and CDR2: SNHLY and FYNNEI. The ends were cut back, 7 bases at V and 3 bases at J, with 10 bases in the middle. The CDR3 loop is CASTLTDYEQYF. The DNA for the CDR3 is TGTGCCAGCACCTTGACAGACTACGAGCAGTACTTC.

This chain uses TRBV7-9 with TRBJ2-1; 12 nucleotides match TRBD2. The V and J ends lost 5 bases and 4 bases, in that order; junction bases with no gene match: 15. This CDR3 contains 19 residues. The germline gives CDR1 SEHNR, CDR2 FQNEAQ (reference sequence). Here the CDR3 reads CASSPERTSGDSVYNEQFF. CDR3 DNA: TGTGCCAGCAGCCCCGAGAGGACTAGCGGGGACTCCGTTTACAATGAGCAGTTCTTC.

Here the CDR3 reads CSVEDRGYTGELFF. CDR3 DNA: TGCAGCGTCGAGGACAGGGGGTATACCGGGGAGCTGTTTTTT. The V gene is TRBV29-1, the J gene TRBJ2-2; 10 nucleotides line up with TRBD1. CDR1 SQVTM and CDR2 ANQGSEA come from the germline V gene. The CDR3 totals 14 residues. V was clipped by 6 bases and J by 5 bases; unmatched bases: 6.

The rearrangement uses TRBV5-6 and TRBJ1-2, with no clear D. The V gene's germline CDR1 is SGHDT and CDR2 YYEEEE. The ends were cut back, 1 base at V and 7 bases at J, with 20 bases in the middle. There are 16 residues in the CDR3. The CDR3 DNA follows: TGTGCCAGCAGCTTGTTGCTGACGGAACATATGGCTGGCTACACCTTC. This sequence encodes CASSLLLTEHMAGYTF.

This chain links TRBV6-5 with TRBJ1-5; TRBD1 agrees at 7 bases. Germline lookup yields CDR1 MNHEY and CDR2 SVGAGI. The CDR3 has 14 amino acids. The trim removed 5 bases at V and 2 bases at J, leaving 3 bases unmatched. This CDR3 is CASSEGQGNQPQHF. DNA of the CDR3: TGTGCCAGCAGTGAAGGACAGGGCAATCAGCCCCAGCATTTT.

The rearrangement links TRBV2 to TRBJ1-6; D is ambiguous. In germline, CDR1 is SNHLY, CDR2 FYNNEI. The V end lost 5 bases, the J end lost 10 bases, and 0 bases lay between the germline ends. CDR3 size: 9 residues. CDR3 in amino acids: CASSSPLHF. Here the CDR3 DNA reads TGTGCCAGCAGTTCACCCCTCCACTTT.

The genes are TRBV30 and TRBJ2-4; tentatively, D is TRBD2 (5 bases). Germline values: CDR1 GTSNPN, CDR2 SVGIG (reference sequence). The length of the CDR3 is 14 residues. Trimming shortened V by 1 base and J by 1 base, and 8 bases separated the two germline ends. The CDR3 nucleotides are TGTGCCTGGAGTGGGTGGGAGGCCAAAAACATTCAGTACTTC. Translation gives CAWSGWEAKNIQYF.

The V call is TRBV18, the J call TRBJ2-7, with D possibly matching TRBD2 (6 bases). The CDR3 runs to 13 residues. V gave up 1 base and J gave up 8 bases, with 12 bases separating them. Germline CDR1 is KGHSH and CDR2 is LQKENI. CDR3 residues: CASSPRRGNKQYF. The CDR3, as DNA: TGTGCCAGCTCACCACGACGGGGGAATAAGCAGTACTTC.

The V call is TRBV28, the J call TRBJ2-1, with 11 bases fitting TRBD2. The length of the CDR3 is 16 residues. The germline V gene encodes CDR1 MDHEN and CDR2 SYDVKM. V lost 4 bases, J lost 4 bases, and 6 bases stayed unmatched. The DNA of the CDR3 is TGTGCCAGCAGTTCCATCTTAGCGGGAGGGTACAATGAGCAGTTCTTC. Translation gives CASSSILAGGYNEQFF. Full variable domain (outside the CDR3, taken from reference TRBV28 and TRBJ2-1): DVKVTQSSRYLVKRTGEKVFLECVQDMDHENMFWYRQDPGLGLRLIYFSYDVKMKEKGDIPEGYSVSREKKERFSLILESASTNQTSMYLCASSSILAGGYNEQFFGPGTRLTVL.

CDR3 amino acids: CAWSRDRDYGYTF. The CDR3 bases are TGTGCCTGGAGTAGGGACAGGGACTATGGCTACACCTTC. The chain uses TRBV30 and TRBJ1-2, with 9 positions matching TRBD1. The CDR3 spans 13 residues. Trimming cost V 2 bases and J 3 bases; bases outside gene matches: 1. Germline lookup yields CDR1 GTSNPN and CDR2 SVGIG (reference sequence).

The V gene is TRBV13, the J gene TRBJ1-2; weak D call: TRBD1 (5 bases). This CDR3 has 14 amino acids. V was pared by 8 bases and J by 3 bases, with 16 bases between. Germline V lookup: CDR1 PRHDT, CDR2 FYEKMQ (reference sequence). CDR3 region: CASLWIQGDYGYTF. As DNA, the CDR3 is TGTGCCAGCCTATGGATTCAGGGAGACTATGGCTACACCTTC.

The V and J genes are TRBV28 and TRBJ2-5, with a weak D call TRBD1 (5 bases). There are 14 residues in the CDR3. Germline CDR1 and CDR2: MDHEN and SYDVKM. Trimming cost V 1 base and J 2 bases, with 8 bases left between them. CDR3 region: CASSLYQGQETQYF. The CDR3 DNA is TGTGCCAGCAGTTTATATCAGGGACAAGAGACCCAGTACTTC.